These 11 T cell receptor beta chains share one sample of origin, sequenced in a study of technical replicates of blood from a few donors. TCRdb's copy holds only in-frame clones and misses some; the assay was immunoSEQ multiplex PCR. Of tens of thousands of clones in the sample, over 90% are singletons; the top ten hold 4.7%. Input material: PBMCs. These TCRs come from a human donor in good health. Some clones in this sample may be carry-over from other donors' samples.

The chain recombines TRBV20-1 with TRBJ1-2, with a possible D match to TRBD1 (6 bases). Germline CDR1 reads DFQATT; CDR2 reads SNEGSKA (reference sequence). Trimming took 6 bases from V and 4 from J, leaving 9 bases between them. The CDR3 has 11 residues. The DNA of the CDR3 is TGCAGTGCCGCGGACAGCTATGGCTACACCTTC. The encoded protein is CSAADSYGYTF.

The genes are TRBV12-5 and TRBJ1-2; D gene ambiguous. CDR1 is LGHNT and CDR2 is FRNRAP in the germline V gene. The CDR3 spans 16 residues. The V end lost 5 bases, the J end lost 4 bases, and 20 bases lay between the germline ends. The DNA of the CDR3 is TGTGCTAGTGGTATGCCATCCGGCGGAGGAGGCTATGGCTACACCTTC. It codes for CASGMPSGGGGYGYTF. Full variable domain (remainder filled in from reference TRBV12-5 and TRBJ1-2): DARVTQTPRHKVTEMGQEVTMRCQPILGHNTVFWYRQTMMQGLELLAYFRNRAPLDDSGMPKDRFSAEMPDATLATLKIQPSEPRDSAVYFCASGMPSGGGGYGYTFGSGTRLTVV.

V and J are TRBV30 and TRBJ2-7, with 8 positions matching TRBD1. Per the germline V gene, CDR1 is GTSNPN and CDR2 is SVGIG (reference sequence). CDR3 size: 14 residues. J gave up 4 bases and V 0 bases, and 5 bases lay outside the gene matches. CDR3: CAWSVGQGGYEQYF. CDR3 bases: TGTGCCTGGAGTGTAGGACAGGGCGGGTACGAGCAGTACTTC.

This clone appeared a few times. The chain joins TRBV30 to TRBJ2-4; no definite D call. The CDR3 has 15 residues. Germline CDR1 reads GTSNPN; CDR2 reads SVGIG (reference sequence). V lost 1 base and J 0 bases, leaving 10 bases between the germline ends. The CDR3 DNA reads TGTGCCTGGAGTGGTCAACTCCTAGCCAAAAACATTCAGTACTTC. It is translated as CAWSGQLLAKNIQYF.

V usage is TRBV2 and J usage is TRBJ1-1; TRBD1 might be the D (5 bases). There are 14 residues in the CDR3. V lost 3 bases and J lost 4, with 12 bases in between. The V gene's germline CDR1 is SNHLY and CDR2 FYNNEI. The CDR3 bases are TGTGCCAGCAGTGAGCGGGGGGGTGGCACTGAAGCTTTCTTT. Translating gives CASSERGGGTEAFF. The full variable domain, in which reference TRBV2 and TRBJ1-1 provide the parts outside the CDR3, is EPEVTQTPSHQVTQMGQEVILRCVPISNHLYFYWYRQILGQKVEFLVSFYNNEISEKSEIFDDQFSVERPDGSNFTLKIRSTKLEDSAMYFCASSERGGGTEAFFGQGTRLTVV.

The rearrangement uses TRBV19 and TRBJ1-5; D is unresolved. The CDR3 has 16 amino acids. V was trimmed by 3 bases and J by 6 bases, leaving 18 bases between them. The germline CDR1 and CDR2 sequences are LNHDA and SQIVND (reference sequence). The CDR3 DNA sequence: TGTGCCAGTAGTATGTCCAGCCGGGGTGTGGGTCAGCCCCAGCATTTT. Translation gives CASSMSSRGVGQPQHF.

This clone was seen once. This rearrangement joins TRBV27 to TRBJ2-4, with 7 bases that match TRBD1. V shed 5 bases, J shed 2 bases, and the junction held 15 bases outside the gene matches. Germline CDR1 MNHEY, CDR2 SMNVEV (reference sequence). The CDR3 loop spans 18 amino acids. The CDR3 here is CASSPTSPTGISKNIQYF. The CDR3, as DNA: TGTGCCAGCAGTCCAACCTCACCGACAGGGATTTCCAAAAACATTCAGTACTTC.

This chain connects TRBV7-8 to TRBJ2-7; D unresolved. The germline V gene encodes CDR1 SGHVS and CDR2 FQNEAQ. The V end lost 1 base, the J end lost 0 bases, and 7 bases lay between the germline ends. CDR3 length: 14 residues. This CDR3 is CASSLEAPSYEQYF. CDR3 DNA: TGTGCCAGCAGCTTAGAAGCGCCCTCCTACGAGCAGTACTTC.

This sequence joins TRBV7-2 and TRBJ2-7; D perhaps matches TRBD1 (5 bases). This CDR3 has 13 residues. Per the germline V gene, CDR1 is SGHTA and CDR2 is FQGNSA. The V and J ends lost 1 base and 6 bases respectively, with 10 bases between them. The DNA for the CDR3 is TGTGCCAGCAGCTTAGGGCAGGGTGGCGAGCAGTACTTC. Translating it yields CASSLGQGGEQYF.

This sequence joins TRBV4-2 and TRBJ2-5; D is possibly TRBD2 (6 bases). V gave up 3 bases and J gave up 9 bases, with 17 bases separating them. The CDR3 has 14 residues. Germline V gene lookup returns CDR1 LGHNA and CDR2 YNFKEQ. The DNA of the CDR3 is TGTGCCAGCAGCCAGGGCGGGGACTCCAAGGCCCAGTACTTC. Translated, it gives CASSQGGDSKAQYF.

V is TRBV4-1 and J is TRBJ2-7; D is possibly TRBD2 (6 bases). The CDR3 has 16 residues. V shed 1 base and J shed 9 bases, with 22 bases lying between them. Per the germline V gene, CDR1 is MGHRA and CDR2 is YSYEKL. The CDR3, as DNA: TGCGCCAGCAGCCAAGCCACGTCTACCGGGGTGGGGGGGCAGTACTTC. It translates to CASSQATSTGVGGQYF.